This entry features one TCR beta chain sequence. This clone's antigen is unknown. No quality values exist for individual bases; no much larger clone is one base distant. The donors were healthy, HIV-negative adults with no recently reported acute infections or vaccinations. Every donor was a Caucasian adult residing in Nashville, Tennessee, USA. CD4+ T cells were enriched through magnetic negative selection, after which naive cells were positively selected on CD45RA and the remaining negative fraction served as the memory subset. Blood was collected by leukapheresis, and PBMCs were isolated by Ficoll-Histopaque density gradient centrifugation and then cryopreserved in liquid nitrogen vapor phase. Analytical flow cytometry was used to check the purity and quantity of each magnetically sorted T cell population. Genomic DNA was isolated from every sorted fraction and measured by UV absorbance on a Nanodrop 2000c.

V sheds 5 bases and J sheds 1 base, leaving 13 bases between their ends. Based on the germline V gene, the CDR1 and CDR2 sequences are MNHNS and SASEGT. The CDR3 holds 15 amino acids from the cysteine to the phenylalanine. Only CDR3 DNA is held: 45 bases, read in frame from base 1. TCR CDR3 regions were amplified from genomic DNA by multiplex PCR using the deep immunoSEQ assay. For each cell subset, the extracted genomic DNA was distributed evenly across all wells of several immunoSEQ 96-well plates, and each plate served as one replicate. For sorted subsets, about 200 ng genomic DNA, equal to some 28,000 T cell genomes, was loaded into each replicate PCR. Purified libraries were quantified with a Qubit 3.0 fluorometer, sized on a Bioanalyzer 2100, and re-quantified with the KAPA Library Quantification kit. Each immunoSEQ 96-well plate was sequenced on its own single-read 150-cycle Illumina NextSeq 550 flow cell. As for the authors' bioinformatics: Because the immunoSEQ output held only junctional sequences and lacked quality scores, the filtering could not match the filtering applied to full-length reads. Sequences were annotated with PyIR, a Python wrapper for IgBLAST v1.9, using IMGT germline references to assign V/J genes and CDR3. Any read was removed if the V/J assignment was weak (E-value above 1e-6), the CDR3 was missing, or the read contained stop codons, out-of-frame junctions, or ambiguous translated residues. V3J clonotypes were defined as sequences sharing an identical inferred V gene, J gene, and CDR3 amino acid sequence. The percentage overlap between two repertoires was calculated by dividing the number of shared unique clonotypes by the size of the smaller repertoire. Richness of each repertoire was evaluated using RTK rarefaction, the Chao1 estimator, and Recon v2.1 estimates of unobserved clonotypes. OLGA was used to compute generation probabilities for all TCRbeta clonotypes that the gDNA method yielded from a handful of donors. The clones in this table, taken by TCRdb from immuneACCESS, are in-frame only. Not every clone is retained; where verified, under half of the shortfall comes from an unresolved V gene, and the cause of the rest is unknown. For V, J and clone size, that table is used; D and trimming come from the DNA. For this sample there are some 2 million clones; 95% appear just once. The leading ten clones occupy around 0.13% of the sample.

This sample was taken from a study of shared clonotypes between healthy human individuals (TCRdb year 2020). About the study as a whole: Three men and a couple of women, aged 18 to 49 years, made up the cohort. Different laboratories and diverse techniques were used to prepare libraries and sequence TCR repertoires, to increase sequencing depth and limit assay-specific biases. For each donor, three plates each were used for CD4 naive and CD4 memory, two plates were used for CD8 naive, and one plate was used for CD8 memory. Blood TCR repertoires of about five healthy adults were deeply sequenced to estimate repertoire size and the extent of clonotype sharing between individuals. Each donor's leukapheresis produced roughly between about 0.85 and 10 billion PBMCs.

The paper as a whole reports these results and caveats: Clonotypes shared by all four sorted-subset donors showed higher generation probabilities than non-shared clonotypes. Even with the large sequencing depth, rarefaction of the sorted-subset datasets indicated that sequencing was incomplete. Pairwise subsampling led to the expectation that sequencing depth would affect the degree of clonotype sharing among donors. The genetic and exposure-history diversity represented was limited by the small number of donors. Naive subsets generally had larger estimated clonotype richness than memory subsets did. When a few donors were compared, the shared fraction of clonotypes was 5% to 6.5% for naive CD4, approximately 3.5% for naive CD8, roughly 2.3% for memory CD4, and 0.4% for memory CD8. Sampling was restricted to blood, and TCR repertoires in tissue are likely to differ from TCR repertoires in blood.

This sequence originates from a man in his late teens or twenties in good health. Sample: naive CD4+ T cells sorted from blood. The sample's cell subset or site, from its label and the paper: CD45RA+ positively selected. Recombination joined TRBV6-1 with TRBJ2-3; the D gene is perhaps TRBD2, from 6 matching bases. The CDR3 protein: CASSSTSRRTDTQYF. The DNA sequence follows: TGTGCCAGCAGTTCTACTAGCAGGCGCACAGATACGCAGTATTTT.